This record covers a single T cell receptor (beta chain). This record comes from a study of blood T cell repertoires in COVID-19. In the authors' methods: Amplifying reference gene primers gave estimates of nucleated cell counts. Clones were read by immunoSEQ multiplex PCR, and TCRdb kept only the in-frame ones, dropping some. That table gives V, J and clone size, and the DNA gave D and trimming. Of approximately 180,000 clones listed, roughly 84% are singletons. The V end was cut by 5 bases, the J end by 4 bases, with 12 bases between. The CDR3 consists of 13 residues. Germline V gene data show CDR1 as MNHEY and CDR2 as SVGAGI.

The chain employs TRBV6-5 and TRBJ2-7; D is ambiguous. This sequence was found in a woman between 35 and 50 years old with COVID-19, enrolled during active disease. The specimen sequenced was peripheral blood. CDR3 in DNA: TGTGCCAGCAGTACTCAAATTGAATACGAGCAGTACTTC. This sequence encodes CASSTQIEYEQYF.